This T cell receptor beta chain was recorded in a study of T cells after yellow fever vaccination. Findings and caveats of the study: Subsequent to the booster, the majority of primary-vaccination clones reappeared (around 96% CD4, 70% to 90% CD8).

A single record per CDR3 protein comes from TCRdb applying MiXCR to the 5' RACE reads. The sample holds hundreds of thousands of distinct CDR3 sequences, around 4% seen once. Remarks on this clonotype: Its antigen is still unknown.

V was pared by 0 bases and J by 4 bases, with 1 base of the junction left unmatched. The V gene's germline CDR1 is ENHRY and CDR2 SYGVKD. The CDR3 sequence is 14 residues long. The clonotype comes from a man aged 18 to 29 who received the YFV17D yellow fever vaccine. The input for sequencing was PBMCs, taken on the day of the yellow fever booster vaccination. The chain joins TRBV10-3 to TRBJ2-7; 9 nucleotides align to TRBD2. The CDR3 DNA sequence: TGTGCCATCAGTGAGTCGAGCGGGGGGTACGAGCAGTACTTC. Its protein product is CAISESSGGYEQYF.